This T cell receptor beta chain was observed in a study of cytomegalovirus exposure and HLA in healthy donors. Study conclusions and caveats: In a later analysis, compared with equally common non-associated chains, HLA-associated beta chains were more expanded.

These donors, healthy bone marrow donors, were studied. These donors counted as nominally healthy when sampled, but unrecorded immune exposures were likely. The germline gives CDR1 SNHLY, CDR2 FYNNEI. The junction had 5 bases not matched to a gene; V was cut back by 3 bases and J by 4 bases. The CDR3 is 15 residues long. Primers for the PCR totalled 60 Vbeta and 13 Jbeta. TCRdb's copy holds only in-frame clones and misses some; the assay was immunoSEQ multiplex PCR. The profile covers under 150,000 clones, with 60% to 85% appearing a single time and under 2% taken by the ten largest. With regard to this clone: Antigen: not known.

Sequencing was performed on PBMCs. This TCR was sampled from a female donor in good health and CMV-seropositive. This chain uses TRBV2 with TRBJ2-7, with 11 bases lining up with TRBD2. CDR3 amino acids: CASSDIAGGLYEQYF. The DNA for the CDR3 is TGTGCCAGCAGTGACATAGCGGGAGGGTTGTACGAGCAGTACTTC.